These 18 T cell receptor beta chains were sequenced from one sample in a study of blood T cell repertoires in COVID-19 (dated by TCRdb to about 2020). Libraries were built with the immunoSEQ multiplex PCR assay. Drawn from immuneACCESS, this table holds only the in-frame rearrangements with V and J called that TCRdb kept. Clones are partly lost; checked studies trace under half to an unresolved V gene and leave the rest unexplained. In this sample the table shows under 200,000 clones, approximately 87% of which occur a single time. More than 3% of the sample goes to the ten largest clones. The sample consisted of peripheral blood. The origin of the receptors is an older woman with acute or convalescent COVID-19.

The chain has TRBV29-1 and TRBJ1-2; D remains unclear. The V end was cut by 8 bases, the J end by 10 bases, with 20 bases between. This CDR3 is built from 12 residues. Germline V lookup: CDR1 SQVTM, CDR2 ANQGSEA. The CDR3 spells CSTQSSSGDYTF. CDR3 DNA sequence: TGCAGCACACAGTCCTCGTCCGGTGACTACACCTTC.

The chain carries TRBV30 and TRBJ1-1, with unresolved D. The CDR3 loop spans 11 amino acids. Per germline, CDR1 GTSNPN and CDR2 SVGIG (reference sequence). V gave up 0 bases and J gave up 7 bases, with 6 bases separating them. CDR3 protein: CAWSVGDEAFF. The CDR3 nucleotides read TGTGCCTGGAGTGTCGGGGATGAAGCTTTCTTT.

This sequence joins TRBV12-3 or TRBV12-4 and TRBJ1-1; D possibly corresponds to TRBD1 (5 bases). The CDR3 has 13 residues. Trimming took 3 bases from V and 4 from J, leaving 9 bases between them. CDR3 DNA: TGTGCCAGCAGTTTCGCAGGGTCCACTGAAGCTTTCTTT. Translated, it gives CASSFAGSTEAFF.

The chain carries TRBV10-3 and TRBJ2-1, with a possible D match to TRBD2 (6 bases). Germline assignment: CDR1 ENHRY and CDR2 SYGVKD. The CDR3 runs to 14 residues. V lost 7 bases to trimming and J lost 6 bases, with 16 bases between them. The CDR3 sequence is CAINRDSTSNEQFF. Written as DNA, the CDR3 is TGTGCCATCAACCGGGACTCCACCTCCAATGAGCAGTTCTTC.

The rearrangement uses TRBV2 and TRBJ1-6; TRBD1 might be the D (5 bases). The CDR3 length is 18 residues. The V gene lost 0 bases and the J gene lost 2 bases, with 14 bases spanning the gap. CDR1 is SNHLY, CDR2 FYNNEI, per germline. The CDR3 region has the DNA TGTGCCAGCAGTGAAGCGTTAGCTTCGACAGCCTATAATTCACCCCTCCACTTT. This translates into CASSEALASTAYNSPLHF.

The chain recombines TRBV3-1 (or the pseudogene TRBV3-2) with TRBJ1-1, with a possible D match to TRBD1 (5 bases). Germline V gene data show CDR1 as LGHDT and CDR2 as YNNKEL (reference sequence). This CDR3 contains 15 residues. Trimming shortened V by 6 bases and J by 2 bases, and 16 bases separated the two germline ends. CDR3 sequence reads: CASRKDRGSNTEAFF. The CDR3 nucleotides read TGTGCCAGCAGAAAAGATAGGGGATCTAACACTGAAGCTTTCTTT.

The chain's CDR3 is CASSMTGTGFYNEQFF. DNA of the CDR3: TGTGCCAGCAGCATGACCGGGACAGGCTTCTACAATGAGCAGTTCTTC. The J gene is TRBJ2-1, the V gene TRBV7-9; the match to TRBD1 covers 8 bases. Trimming at V came to 5 bases and at J to 3 bases, leaving 9 bases not matched to a gene. The CDR3 has 16 amino acids. Germline V gene data show CDR1 as SEHNR and CDR2 as FQNEAQ (reference sequence).

V usage is TRBV24-1 and J usage is TRBJ2-7; TRBD1 agrees at 7 bases. The junction had 6 bases not matched to a gene; V was cut back by 4 bases and J by 4 bases. This CDR3 is 14 amino acids long. Germline CDR1 KGHDR, CDR2 SFDVKD. CDR3 amino acids: CATSEGQSSYEQYF. The CDR3 DNA is TGTGCCACCAGTGAGGGACAGTCGTCATACGAGCAGTACTTC.

The chain uses TRBV2 and TRBJ1-5; 9 bases agree with TRBD1. The V and J ends lost 6 bases and 3 bases, in that order; junction bases with no gene match: 6. Germline V CDR1 and CDR2: SNHLY, FYNNEI. CDR3 size: 15 residues. CDR3 sequence (DNA): TGTGCCAGCAGATTACAGGGGGCAGCCAATCAGCCCCAGCATTTT. It yields the protein CASRLQGAANQPQHF.

This chain joins TRBV5-4 and TRBJ1-4, with D perhaps TRBD1 (6 bases). CDR3 length equals 14 residues. Germline lookup yields CDR1 SGHNT and CDR2 YYREEE (reference sequence). The V gene lost 4 bases and the J gene lost 3 bases, with 10 bases spanning the gap. The CDR3 spells CASSIGTSNEKLFF. CDR3 nucleotide sequence: TGTGCCAGCAGCATCGGGACATCTAATGAAAAACTGTTTTTT.

This rearrangement joins TRBV6-5 to TRBJ2-3; 7 bases fit TRBD2. Germline trimming cut 8 bases from V and 6 bases from J; bases unmatched to any gene: 2. CDR3 length: 11 residues. Germline V gene lookup returns CDR1 MNHEY and CDR2 SVGAGI. The chain's CDR3 is CASRGVDTQYF. CDR3 nucleotide sequence: TGTGCCAGCCGGGGGGTGGATACGCAGTATTTT.

The V and J genes are TRBV2 and TRBJ2-7, with 12 bases that match TRBD2. In germline, CDR1 is SNHLY, CDR2 FYNNEI. The V segment lost 5 bases and the J segment 7 bases; nucleotides outside the gene matches: 15. The CDR3 consists of 17 residues. The CDR3 loop reads CASSLYALAGGPREQYF. CDR3 sequence (DNA): TGTGCCAGCAGTCTTTACGCCCTAGCGGGAGGGCCAAGGGAGCAGTACTTC.

The gene calls are TRBV10-1 and TRBJ2-1, with TRBD2 matching 8 bases. V trimming: 2 bases; J trimming: 5 bases; junction bases outside the gene matches: 14. Germline-derived CDR1 and CDR2 are WNHNN and SYGVQD (reference sequence). The CDR3 consists of 18 residues. The DNA of the CDR3 is TGCGCCAGCAGTGAGCACCCCTTCGGGGGGGGCCCGAACAATGAGCAGTTCTTC. Protein: CASSEHPFGGGPNNEQFF.

The chain combines TRBV7-2 with TRBJ2-7, with 10 bases fitting TRBD2. The CDR3 totals 17 residues. The junction had 13 bases not matched to a gene; V was cut back by 5 bases and J by 3 bases. Germline V gene lookup returns CDR1 SGHTA and CDR2 FQGNSA. This CDR3 reads CASSARLGASGSYEQYF. CDR3 coding DNA: TGTGCCAGCAGCGCTAGGCTGGGGGCTAGCGGGAGCTACGAGCAGTACTTC.

The chain couples TRBV30 to TRBJ2-1, with 7 positions matching TRBD1. J was trimmed by 1 base and V by 7 bases; bases with no gene match: 4. The V gene's germline CDR1 is GTSNPN and CDR2 SVGIG (reference sequence). This CDR3 region has 13 residues. The CDR3 is CASNRGSYNEQFF. The CDR3 nucleotides are TGTGCCTCTAACAGGGGATCCTACAATGAGCAGTTCTTC.

The V and J genes are TRBV6-5 and TRBJ1-2, with D perhaps TRBD1 (5 bases). CDR1 is MNHEY, CDR2 SVGAGI, per germline. Between the trimmed V and J ends, which lost 7 bases and 8 bases, there was a span of 17 bases. This CDR3 has 13 residues. DNA of the CDR3: TGTGCCAGCAAGCCGGGGGTGGCTGGGGGCTACACCTTC. Amino acid sequence: CASKPGVAGGYTF.

A few counts support this clone. The gene calls are TRBV21-1 and TRBJ2-1; TRBD2 was called by the table and not checked on the DNA. TRBV21-1 is a documented pseudogene. This CDR3 is built from 16 residues. Here the CDR3 DNA reads TGTGCCAGCAACGACCCGGGACTAGCTGTTATCAATGAGCAGTTCTTC. Translating gives CASNDPGLAVINEQFF.

On this clone: Other DNA sequences from this sample encode an identical CDR3 as well. J is TRBJ2-3 and V is TRBV5-1, with 9 bases fitting TRBD1. CDR3 size: 15 residues. V was clipped by 0 bases and J by 6 bases; unmatched bases: 5. Germline CDR1 and CDR2: SGHRS and YFSETQ. The CDR3: CASSLGDRGSDTQYF. The DNA of the CDR3 is TGCGCCAGCAGCTTGGGCGACAGGGGGTCGGATACGCAGTATTTT.